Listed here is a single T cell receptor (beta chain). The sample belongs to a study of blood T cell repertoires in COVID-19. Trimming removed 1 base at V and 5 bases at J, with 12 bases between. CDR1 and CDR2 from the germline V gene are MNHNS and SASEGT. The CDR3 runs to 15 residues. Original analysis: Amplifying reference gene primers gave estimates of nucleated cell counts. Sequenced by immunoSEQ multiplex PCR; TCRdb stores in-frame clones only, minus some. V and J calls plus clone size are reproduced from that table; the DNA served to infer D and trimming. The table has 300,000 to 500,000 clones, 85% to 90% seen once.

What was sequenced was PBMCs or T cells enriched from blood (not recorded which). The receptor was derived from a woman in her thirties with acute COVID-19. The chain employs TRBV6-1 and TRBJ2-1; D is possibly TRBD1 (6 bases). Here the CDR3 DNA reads TGTGCCAGCAGTGAAGTGGGACATTCCGACAATGAGCAGTTCTTC. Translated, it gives CASSEVGHSDNEQFF.